This record concerns one T cell receptor (beta chain) sequence. The entry originates in a study of early T cells in non-severe SARS-CoV-2 infection. The germline V gene encodes CDR1 SGHRS and CDR2 YFSETQ. V shed 2 bases and J shed 1 base, with 6 bases lying between them. This CDR3 region has 13 residues. MiXCR, applied by TCRdb to the 5' RACE reads, yields one record per CDR3 protein. This sample has about 41,000 distinct CDR3 sequences, with about a tenth found just once. Sequenced: whole blood. The TCR was taken from an adult who was a healthcare worker with PCR-confirmed SARS-CoV-2 infection or an uninfected control (not recorded which). V is TRBV5-1 and J is TRBJ1-1; no firm D call. As DNA, the CDR3 is TGCGCCAGCAGCTTTGGCCAGAACACTGAAGCTTTCTTT. As protein: CASSFGQNTEAFF.